The rows below give T cell receptor beta chains drawn from one sample of a study of T cell responses to AZD1222 COVID-19 vaccine. Sequencing was performed with immunoSEQ multiplex PCR; in TCRdb, only in-frame clones are kept and a portion is missing. The sample records roughly 120,000 clones, roughly 88% being singletons. Sequences were derived from peripheral blood, sampled on day 0 of AZD1222 vaccination. The receptors were sampled from an adult in good health. The CDR3 runs from the conserved cysteine through the conserved F or W. A D gene is named only where the DNA matches it firmly. Expanded clones are given a class, and other clones once, few, many or no size at all.

j_gene	v_gene	abundance	d_gene	CDR3aa	CDR3nt
TRBJ2-5	TRBV5-1	NA	TRBD2	CASSLVPSGGVKTQYF	TGCGCCAGCAGCTTGGTCCCTAGCGGGGGGGTAAAGACCCAGTACTTC
TRBJ1-6	TRBV5-5	once	NA	CASSLVQGVVNSPLHF	TGTGCCAGCAGCTTGGTTCAGGGCGTGGTGAATTCACCCCTCCACTTT
TRBJ2-3	TRBV12-3/TRBV12-4	NA	NA	CASRLSDTQYF	TGTGCCAGCCGGCTCTCAGATACGCAGTATTTT
TRBJ1-5	TRBV7-2	NA	NA	CASSPQPQGIRNQPQHF	TGTGCCAGCAGCCCCCAACCCCAGGGAATTCGCAATCAGCCCCAGCATTTT
TRBJ2-1	TRBV29-1	NA	TRBD2	CSVRLGGWQFF	TGCAGCGTTCGACTGGGGGGGTGGCAGTTCTTC
TRBJ2-5	TRBV12-3/TRBV12-4	NA	NA	CASRTGPAAQYF	TGTGCCAGCAGGACGGGACCAGCGGCCCAGTACTTC
TRBJ1-5	TRBV7-8	NA	NA	CASSLVLTSNQPQHF	TGTGCCAGCAGCTTAGTACTAACCAGCAATCAGCCCCAGCATTTT
TRBJ2-5	TRBV19	NA	NA	CASSPSAGSWETQYF	TGTGCCAGTAGTCCGTCGGCGGGGTCTTGGGAGACCCAGTACTTC
TRBJ1-3	TRBV19	NA	TRBD1	CASIPRPGTVGSGNTIYF	TGTGCCAGTATCCCGCGCCCCGGGACAGTGGGGTCTGGAAACACCATATATTTT
TRBJ1-1	TRBV24-1	once	NA	CATSDSLGTEAFF	TGTGCCACCAGTGATTCCCTGGGTACTGAAGCTTTCTTT
TRBJ1-5	TRBV18	NA	TRBD1	CASSPPGQGTQPQHF	TGTGCCAGCTCACCTCCGGGACAGGGTACTCAGCCCCAGCATTTT
TRBJ1-5	TRBV28	NA	NA	CASREGFFSNQPQHF	TGTGCCAGCAGAGAAGGGTTTTTCAGCAATCAGCCCCAGCATTTT
TRBJ1-2	TRBV18	once	TRBD1	CASSPGTGGREGYTF	TGTGCCAGCTCACCAGGGACAGGGGGCCGGGAAGGCTACACCTTC